The rows below give T cell receptor beta chains drawn from one sample of a study of cytotoxic CD8 clonotypes in ibrutinib-treated CLL. Sequencing used immunoSEQ multiplex PCR; TCRdb keeps in-frame clones, though not all of them. The sample lists 45,000 to 50,000 clones; 53% were seen once. The material was PBMCs, obtained after 12 months of ibrutinib treatment. The receptors were gathered from a human donor with chronic lymphocytic leukemia. CDR3s include the opening cysteine and the closing phenylalanine or tryptophan. D genes are given only for firm matches. Size is stated for part of the rows, as once, few or many counts, or as a class when the clone is expanded.

J gene: TRBJ2-5; V gene: TRBV6-1; D gene: TRBD2; clone size: few; CDR3 DNA: TGTGCCAGCACCTTGGGGGGGGGACCTGGTTGGATCCAGTACTTC; CDR3 protein: CASTLGGGPGWIQYF
J gene: TRBJ1-4; V gene: TRBV11-2; D gene: .; clone size: .; CDR3 DNA: TGTGCCAGCAGCTTGTTTGGGGCCAACTTTAGGAAACTGTTTTTT; CDR3 protein: CASSLFGANFRKLFF
J gene: TRBJ1-5; V gene: TRBV6-1; D gene: TRBD1; clone size: .; CDR3 DNA: TGTGCCAGCAGTGAGGACAGGGTCGACAATCAGCCCCAGCATTTT; CDR3 protein: CASSEDRVDNQPQHF
J gene: TRBJ1-5; V gene: TRBV28; D gene: .; clone size: .; CDR3 DNA: TGTGCCAGTGGACAGCAGCCCCAGCATTTT; CDR3 protein: CASGQQPQHF
J gene: TRBJ1-5; V gene: TRBV5-1; D gene: .; clone size: few; CDR3 DNA: TGCGCCAGCAGCTTGGAGGGGCATCAGCCCCAGCATTTT; CDR3 protein: CASSLEGHQPQHF
J gene: TRBJ2-7; V gene: TRBV2; D gene: .; clone size: .; CDR3 DNA: TGTGCCAGCAGTGGGAGGGCCTCCTACGAGCAGTACTTC; CDR3 protein: CASSGRASYEQYF
J gene: TRBJ1-3; V gene: TRBV5-1; D gene: .; clone size: .; CDR3 DNA: TGCGCCAGCAGCTTGGTGGCAGGGGATGGAAACACCATATATTTT; CDR3 protein: CASSLVAGDGNTIYF
J gene: TRBJ1-5; V gene: TRBV18; D gene: TRBD1; clone size: .; CDR3 DNA: TGTGCCAGCTCACTAACTACAGGGGGCGCGAATCAGCCCCAGCATTTT; CDR3 protein: CASSLTTGGANQPQHF
J gene: TRBJ1-4; V gene: TRBV6-6; D gene: .; clone size: few; CDR3 DNA: TGTGCCAGCAGGACGGGGGAAAAACTGTTTTTT; CDR3 protein: CASRTGEKLFF
J gene: TRBJ2-7; V gene: TRBV7-9; D gene: .; clone size: .; CDR3 DNA: TGTGCCAGCAGCTTAGTCGGCGCAGGGTACGAGCAGTACTTC; CDR3 protein: CASSLVGAGYEQYF
J gene: TRBJ2-5; V gene: TRBV2; D gene: .; clone size: .; CDR3 DNA: TGTGCCAGCAGATTAACTGGGGAGACCCAGTACTTC; CDR3 protein: CASRLTGETQYF
J gene: TRBJ1-4; V gene: TRBV9; D gene: .; clone size: few; CDR3 DNA: TGTGCCAGCAGCGCCGACAGCGTTAATGAAAAACTGTTTTTT; CDR3 protein: CASSADSVNEKLFF
J gene: TRBJ1-2; V gene: TRBV6-6; D gene: TRBD1; clone size: few; CDR3 DNA: TGTGCCAGCAGCAACCGGGGACAGGGAGAAGACTATGGCTACACCTTC; CDR3 protein: CASSNRGQGEDYGYTF
J gene: TRBJ2-7; V gene: TRBV28; D gene: .; clone size: .; CDR3 DNA: TGTGCCAGCAGACAGGGCTCCTACGAGCAGTACTTC; CDR3 protein: CASRQGSYEQYF
J gene: TRBJ2-1; V gene: TRBV13; D gene: TRBD2; clone size: .; CDR3 DNA: TGTGCCAGCAGCCCCCGACTAGCGGCCTACAATGAGCAGTTCTTC; CDR3 protein: CASSPRLAAYNEQFF
J gene: TRBJ2-3; V gene: TRBV5-1; D gene: .; clone size: once; CDR3 DNA: TGCGCCAGCAGCTTAACCCAGGGCACAGATACGCAGTATTTT; CDR3 protein: CASSLTQGTDTQYF
J gene: TRBJ1-6; V gene: TRBV5-1; D gene: .; clone size: .; CDR3 DNA: TGCGCCAGCAGCTTCCAGGACATCTATAATTCACCCCTCCACTTT; CDR3 protein: CASSFQDIYNSPLHF
J gene: TRBJ2-1; V gene: TRBV6-6; D gene: TRBD2; clone size: .; CDR3 DNA: TGTGCCAGCAGCGGGGGGGGGTCGGAGCAGTTCTTC; CDR3 protein: CASSGGGSEQFF
J gene: TRBJ2-7; V gene: TRBV6-1; D gene: .; clone size: few; CDR3 DNA: TGTGCCAGCAGTAAGGGACGGAACTACGAGCAGTACTTC; CDR3 protein: CASSKGRNYEQYF
J gene: TRBJ2-1; V gene: TRBV7-2; D gene: TRBD2; clone size: .; CDR3 DNA: TGTGCCAGCAGCTTACGCAATGGACTAGCGGTCTACAATGAGCAGTTCTTC; CDR3 protein: CASSLRNGLAVYNEQFF
J gene: TRBJ2-7; V gene: TRBV28; D gene: TRBD1; clone size: .; CDR3 DNA: TGTGCCAGCAGTCCGGGACAGGGAGTTTCCCACGAGCAGTACTTC; CDR3 protein: CASSPGQGVSHEQYF
J gene: TRBJ2-1; V gene: TRBV29-1; D gene: .; clone size: few; CDR3 DNA: TGCAGCGTTGTCGGCGGGGACCTAGGTGAGCAGTTCTTC; CDR3 protein: CSVVGGDLGEQFF
J gene: TRBJ2-4; V gene: TRBV28; D gene: .; clone size: .; CDR3 DNA: TGTGCCAGCAGTTTGGGGGCGCCGGCGGAAAACATTCAGTACTTC; CDR3 protein: CASSLGAPAENIQYF
J gene: TRBJ1-5; V gene: TRBV7-6; D gene: .; clone size: few; CDR3 DNA: TGTGCCAGCAGCTTAACCCGGGACAACTACTTGGGACAGCCCCAGCATTTT; CDR3 protein: CASSLTRDNYLGQPQHF
J gene: TRBJ1-1; V gene: TRBV28; D gene: .; clone size: few; CDR3 DNA: TGTGCCAGCAGTTTATCCGGTTCTGTGAACACTGAAGCTTTCTTT; CDR3 protein: CASSLSGSVNTEAFF
J gene: TRBJ1-2; V gene: TRBV13; D gene: TRBD1; clone size: .; CDR3 DNA: TGTGCCAGCAGCAAGGCGAGGCAGGGGGCGGACTATGGCTACACCTTC; CDR3 protein: CASSKARQGADYGYTF
J gene: TRBJ2-7; V gene: TRBV4-1; D gene: .; clone size: many; CDR3 DNA: TGCGCCAGCAGCCAAGATCTAGGGTACTACGAGCAGTACTTC; CDR3 protein: CASSQDLGYYEQYF
J gene: TRBJ2-3; V gene: TRBV9; D gene: TRBD1; clone size: .; CDR3 DNA: TGTGCCAGCGGGCCCGGACAGGGGACAGATACGCAGTATTTT; CDR3 protein: CASGPGQGTDTQYF
J gene: TRBJ2-7; V gene: TRBV10-2; D gene: TRBD2; clone size: .; CDR3 DNA: TGCGCCAGCAGTCTAGCGGAGGCTTCCACCTACGAGCAGTACTTC; CDR3 protein: CASSLAEASTYEQYF
J gene: TRBJ2-3; V gene: TRBV5-4; D gene: TRBD2; clone size: .; CDR3 DNA: TGTGCCAGCAGCTTGCGTAGCGGGAGGGCCGGGACAGATACGCAGTATTTT; CDR3 protein: CASSLRSGRAGTDTQYF
J gene: TRBJ2-7; V gene: TRBV6-1; D gene: TRBD2; clone size: .; CDR3 DNA: TGTGCCAGCACCCGGACTAGCGGGAGTTCCGAGCAGTACTTC; CDR3 protein: CASTRTSGSSEQYF
J gene: TRBJ2-5; V gene: TRBV15; D gene: .; clone size: many; CDR3 DNA: TGTGCCACCAGCAGAGATCGCCCGGGTGGATCGGAGACCCAGTACTTC; CDR3 protein: CATSRDRPGGSETQYF
J gene: TRBJ2-7; V gene: TRBV11-2; D gene: .; clone size: .; CDR3 DNA: TGTGCCAGCAGCCCCGTCTCCTACGAGCAGTACTTC; CDR3 protein: CASSPVSYEQYF
J gene: TRBJ2-7; V gene: TRBV11-2; D gene: .; clone size: .; CDR3 DNA: TGTGCCAGCAGCTCGGGTGAGCAGTACTTC; CDR3 protein: CASSSGEQYF
J gene: TRBJ1-1; V gene: TRBV19; D gene: .; clone size: few; CDR3 DNA: TGTGCCAGTAGGCTGGAACAGGCGGTCGCTGAAGCTTTCTTT; CDR3 protein: CASRLEQAVAEAFF
J gene: TRBJ1-2; V gene: TRBV6-1; D gene: .; clone size: .; CDR3 DNA: TGTGCCTGTTTAACTAGTTTGGGGGCTGGTGGCTACACCTTC; CDR3 protein: CACLTSLGAGGYTF
J gene: TRBJ2-7; V gene: TRBV28; D gene: TRBD2; clone size: .; CDR3 DNA: TGTGCCAGCACCACCGGGACTAGCGGGTACGAGCAGTACTTC; CDR3 protein: CASTTGTSGYEQYF
J gene: TRBJ2-5; V gene: TRBV7-2; D gene: .; clone size: few; CDR3 DNA: TGTGCCAGCAGCTTAGGACACCCTGGGGGCGAGACCCAGTACTTC; CDR3 protein: CASSLGHPGGETQYF
J gene: TRBJ1-1; V gene: TRBV20-1; D gene: .; clone size: .; CDR3 DNA: TGCAGTGCCCGACAGAGGGTTGAAGCTTTCTTT; CDR3 protein: CSARQRVEAFF
J gene: TRBJ2-7; V gene: TRBV29-1; D gene: TRBD2; clone size: few; CDR3 DNA: TGCAGCGCACTAGCGGGAGGGTACGAGCAGTACTTC; CDR3 protein: CSALAGGYEQYF
J gene: TRBJ2-1; V gene: TRBV10-1; D gene: TRBD2; clone size: few; CDR3 DNA: TGCGCCAGCAGTGGGACTAGCGGGAGGGCTGGTGAGCAGTTCTTC; CDR3 protein: CASSGTSGRAGEQFF
J gene: TRBJ1-5; V gene: TRBV21-1; D gene: .; clone size: once; CDR3 DNA: TGTGCCAGCAGCACCTGGAAGGGTTACAATCAGCCCCAGCATTTT; CDR3 protein: CASSTWKGYNQPQHF
J gene: TRBJ1-1; V gene: TRBV6-1; D gene: .; clone size: .; CDR3 DNA: TGTGCCAGCAAGGAGAACACTGAAGCTTTCTTT; CDR3 protein: CASKENTEAFF
J gene: TRBJ1-4; V gene: TRBV28; D gene: TRBD1; clone size: .; CDR3 DNA: TGTGCCAGCAGCCCGGGAGGGGGCGGAGGTAATGAAAAACTGTTTTTT; CDR3 protein: CASSPGGGGGNEKLFF
J gene: TRBJ2-1; V gene: TRBV19; D gene: .; clone size: few; CDR3 DNA: TGTGCCAGTAGTATAAGGTCGGGGCCGAGTGAGCAGTTCTTC; CDR3 protein: CASSIRSGPSEQFF